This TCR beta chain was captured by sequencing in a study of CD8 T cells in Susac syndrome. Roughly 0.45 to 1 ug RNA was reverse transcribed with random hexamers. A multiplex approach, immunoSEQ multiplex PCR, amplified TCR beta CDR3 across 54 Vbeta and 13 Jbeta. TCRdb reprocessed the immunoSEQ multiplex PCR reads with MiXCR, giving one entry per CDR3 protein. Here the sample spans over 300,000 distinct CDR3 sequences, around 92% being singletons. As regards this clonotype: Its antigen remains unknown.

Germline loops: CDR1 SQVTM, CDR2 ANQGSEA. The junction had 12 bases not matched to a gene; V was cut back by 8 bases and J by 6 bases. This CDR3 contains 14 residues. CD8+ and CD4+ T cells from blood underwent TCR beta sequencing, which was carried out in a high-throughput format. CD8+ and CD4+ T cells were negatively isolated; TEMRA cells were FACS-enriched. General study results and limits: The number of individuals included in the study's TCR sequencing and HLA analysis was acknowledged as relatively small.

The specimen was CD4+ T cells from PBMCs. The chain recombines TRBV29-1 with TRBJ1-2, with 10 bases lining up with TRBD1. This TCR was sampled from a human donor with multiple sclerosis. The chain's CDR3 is CSPRTPTGGNGYTF. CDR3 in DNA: TGCAGCCCCAGGACCCCGACAGGGGGCAATGGCTACACCTTC.